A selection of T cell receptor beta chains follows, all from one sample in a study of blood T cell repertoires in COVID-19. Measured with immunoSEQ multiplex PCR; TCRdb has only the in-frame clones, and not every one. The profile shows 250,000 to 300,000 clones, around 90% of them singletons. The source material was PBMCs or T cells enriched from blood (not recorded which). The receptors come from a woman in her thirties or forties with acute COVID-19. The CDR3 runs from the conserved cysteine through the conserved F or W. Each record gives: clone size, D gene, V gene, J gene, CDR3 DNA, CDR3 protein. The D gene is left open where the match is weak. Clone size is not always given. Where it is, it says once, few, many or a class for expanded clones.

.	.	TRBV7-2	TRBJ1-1	TGTGCCAGCAGCTTAGCGGCAGGGAGGACTGAAGCTTTCTTT	CASSLAAGRTEAFF
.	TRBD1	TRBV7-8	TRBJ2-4	TGTGCCAGCAGCTTAAATGACAGGGGTTTAGCCAAAAACATTCAGTACTTC	CASSLNDRGLAKNIQYF
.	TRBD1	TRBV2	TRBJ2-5	TGTGCCAGCAGTGTACCGGGACAGGGGCAAGAGACCCAGTACTTC	CASSVPGQGQETQYF
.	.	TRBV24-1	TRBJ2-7	TGTGCCACCGCCCCCCCAGGGAACTCCTACGAGCAGTACTTC	CATAPPGNSYEQYF
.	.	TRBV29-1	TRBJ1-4	TGCAGCGCCCGGGGACTCGATGAAAAACTGTTTTTT	CSARGLDEKLFF
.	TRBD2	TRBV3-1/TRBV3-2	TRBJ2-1	TGTGCCAGCAGCCAATCCCGGGGGGTCTCCTACAATGAGCAGTTCTTC	CASSQSRGVSYNEQFF
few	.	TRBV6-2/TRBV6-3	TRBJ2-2	TGTGCCAGCAGTTACTTTATAGGGAGGACCGGGGAGCTGTTTTTT	CASSYFIGRTGELFF
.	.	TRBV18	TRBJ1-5	TGTGCCAGCTCACCATCCCGGGGCAATCAGCCCCAGCATTTT	CASSPSRGNQPQHF
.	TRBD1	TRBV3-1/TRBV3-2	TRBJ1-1	TGTGCCAGCAGCCGACAGGGGGCGCAGACTGAAGCTTTCTTT	CASSRQGAQTEAFF
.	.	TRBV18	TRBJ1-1	TGTGCCAGCTCACTACAGGGGAACACTGAAGCTTTCTTT	CASSLQGNTEAFF
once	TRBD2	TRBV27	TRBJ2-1	TGTGCCAGCAGTTTGACTCTAGCGGCCTACAATGAGCAGTTCTTC	CASSLTLAAYNEQFF
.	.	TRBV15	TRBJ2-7	TGTGCCACCAGCAGAGTTACAACCTCCTACGAGCAGTACTTC	CATSRVTTSYEQYF
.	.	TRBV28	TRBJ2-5	TGTGCCAGCAGTTTACAGGAACCTGGGGGAGGAGAGACCCAGTACTTC	CASSLQEPGGGETQYF
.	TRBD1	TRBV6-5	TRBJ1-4	TGTGCCAGCTCCGGGACAGGGACTGAAAAACTGTTTTTT	CASSGTGTEKLFF
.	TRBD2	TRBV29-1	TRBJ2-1	TGCAGCGGTCGGACTAGTGGTAATGAGCAGTTCTTC	CSGRTSGNEQFF
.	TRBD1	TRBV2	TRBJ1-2	TGTGCCAGCATAGGGGGCAAATCTAACTATGGCTACACCTTC	CASIGGKSNYGYTF
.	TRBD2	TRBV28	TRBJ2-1	TGTGCCAGCAGTTATACGAGCGGGGGGGCCGCTGAGCAGTTCTTC	CASSYTSGGAAEQFF
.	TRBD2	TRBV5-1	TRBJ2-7	TGCGCCAGCAGCTCCCGGGGGGGGCGCTACGAGCAGTACTTC	CASSSRGGRYEQYF
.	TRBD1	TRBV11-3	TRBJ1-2	TGTGCCAGCAGCTTAAAAGGACAGGGTTGCACCTTC	CASSLKGQGCTF
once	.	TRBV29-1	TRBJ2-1	TGCAGCGTAACGGAGGTGGGACACGTGGATGAGCAGTTCTTC	CSVTEVGHVDEQFF
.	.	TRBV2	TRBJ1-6	TGTGCCAGCAGTGACCAGGGCTTAGGGCCAAACTATAATTCACCCCTCCACTTT	CASSDQGLGPNYNSPLHF
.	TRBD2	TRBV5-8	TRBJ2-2	TGTGCCAGCACAGCCGGGACTAGCGGGTCCGGGGAGCTGTTTTTT	CASTAGTSGSGELFF
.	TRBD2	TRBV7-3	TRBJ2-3	TGTGCCAGCAGCCTAGGGACTAGCGCAGATACGCAGTATTTT	CASSLGTSADTQYF
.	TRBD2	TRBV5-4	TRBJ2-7	TGTGCCAGCAGCGGCCCTGGGGAGCGGGAGGGCCTTCACTTC	CASSGPGEREGLHF
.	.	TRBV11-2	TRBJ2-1	TGTGCCAGCAGCGAAGTAGCGGTCAACAATGAGCAGTTCTTC	CASSEVAVNNEQFF
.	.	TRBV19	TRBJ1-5	TGTGCCAGTAGTATTCAGAATCAGCCCCAGCATTTT	CASSIQNQPQHF
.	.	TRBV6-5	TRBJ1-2	TGTGCCAGCAGTACCCCGGTGGGCCATGGCTACACCTTC	CASSTPVGHGYTF
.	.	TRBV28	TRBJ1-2	TGTGCCAGCAGTTCCCTATCTGCGAGTTCCCACGGCTACACCTTC	CASSSLSASSHGYTF
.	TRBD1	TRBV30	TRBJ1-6	TGTGCCTGGAGTGCGGTAACAGGGGTATGGGGTTTAGGATCCTATAATTCACCCCTCCACTTT	CAWSAVTGVWGLGSYNSPLHF
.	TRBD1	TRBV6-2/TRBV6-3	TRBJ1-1	TGTGCCAGCAGCCATGAACCGGACAGGCGAAGAACCTTT	CASSHEPDRRRTF
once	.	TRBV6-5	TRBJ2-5	TGTGCCAGCACGGCTCGGGGTTCGGAGGAGACCCAGTACTTC	CASTARGSEETQYF
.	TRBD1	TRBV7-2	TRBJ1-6	TGTGCCAGCAGCTGGACAGGGGGCAATTCACCCCTCCACTTT	CASSWTGGNSPLHF
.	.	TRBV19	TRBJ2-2	TGTGCCAGTAGTAACCCCTCACTACTGTACACCGGGGAGCTGTTTTTT	CASSNPSLLYTGELFF
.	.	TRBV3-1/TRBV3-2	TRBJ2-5	TGTGCCAGCATCGGTAGGGGAGAGACCCAGTACTTC	CASIGRGETQYF
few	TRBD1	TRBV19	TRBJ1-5	TGTGCCAGTAGTGAACCCGGGACAGGGAGCGGTCAGCCCCAGCATTTT	CASSEPGTGSGQPQHF
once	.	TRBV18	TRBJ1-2	TGTGCCAGCTCACCACTCGGGGAAGCTAACTATGGCTACACCTTC	CASSPLGEANYGYTF
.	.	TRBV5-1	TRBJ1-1	TGCGCCAGCAGCGGATGGGGGGAGAACACTGAAGCTTTCTTT	CASSGWGENTEAFF
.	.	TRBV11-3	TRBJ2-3	TGTGCCAGCAGCGGCCGCACAGATACGCAGTATTTT	CASSGRTDTQYF